This entry describes one T cell receptor beta chain. The V and J ends lost 2 bases and 5 bases respectively, with 6 bases between them. The CDR3 length is 12 residues. Germline lookup yields CDR1 WNHNN and CDR2 SYGVQD (reference sequence). Sequenced by immunoSEQ multiplex PCR; TCRdb stores in-frame clones only, minus some. The data contain about 61,000 clones, roughly 90% of them singletons. This sample is part of a study of control samples from healthy donors and cancer patients. The clonotype was recovered from a man aged 55 to 69 with colorectal cancer. The specimen was PBMCs. The chain recombines TRBV10-1 with TRBJ2-5; D not resolved. CDR3 sequence (DNA): TGCGCCAGCAGTGAGGGAACCGAGACCCAGTACTTC. Its translation: CASSEGTETQYF.